Presented here are 24 T cell receptor beta chains from one specimen sequenced in a study of cytomegalovirus exposure and HLA in healthy donors. PCR was performed using 60 Vbeta and 13 Jbeta primers. Repertoires were generated with immunoSEQ multiplex PCR, while TCRdb's copy carries only in-frame clones and drops some. The data contain some 77,000 clones, roughly 85% of them singletons. The sample taken for sequencing was PBMCs. These receptors were collected from a man aged 30 to 45 in good health and CMV-seronegative.

The genes are TRBV7-9 and TRBJ2-5, with 7 bases that match TRBD2. Germline loops: CDR1 SEHNR, CDR2 FQNEAQ (reference sequence). V shed 3 bases and J 7 bases; nucleotides not matched to a gene: 11. The CDR3 length is 15 residues. The CDR3 DNA reads as TGTGCCAGCAGCTTGGCGGGAGATAACTTCGGGACCCAGTACTTC. Its translation is CASSLAGDNFGTQYF.

This rearrangement joins TRBV29-1 to TRBJ2-7; 8 bases are a match to TRBD1. V shed 4 bases, J shed 7 bases, and the junction held 6 bases outside the gene matches. Germline V gene sequence: CDR1 SQVTM, CDR2 ANQGSEA. The CDR3 is made up of 12 amino acids. CDR3 DNA sequence: TGCAGCGTTGTCAGGGGGCGCATGGAGCAGTACTTC. Amino acids: CSVVRGRMEQYF.

This sequence joins TRBV9 and TRBJ2-3; TRBD1 matches at 8 bases. The CDR3 runs to 14 residues. Unmatched junction bases numbered 6, after V lost 4 bases and J lost 5 bases. Germline V CDR1 and CDR2: SGDLS, YYNGEE. The CDR3 DNA sequence: TGTGCCAGCAGCCCCGGGACAGGACGAGATACGCAGTATTTT. It translates to CASSPGTGRDTQYF.

The genes are TRBV11-3 and TRBJ1-3; 7 bases line up with TRBD1. V lost 5 bases, J lost 1 base, and 2 bases stayed unmatched. Germline CDR1 is SGHNT and CDR2 is YENEEA. The CDR3 contains 14 residues. The CDR3 region is CASSGGQSGNTIYF. The CDR3 bases are TGTGCCAGCAGCGGGGGACAGTCTGGAAACACCATATATTTT.

This clone was observed a few times. This chain connects TRBV5-6 to TRBJ1-3; D is undetermined. V was clipped by 0 bases and J by 0 bases, with 10 bases between them. Germline CDR1 is SGHDT and CDR2 is YYEEEE. The CDR3 is 16 residues long. The chain's CDR3 is CASSLDSYISGNTIYF. Here the CDR3 DNA reads TGTGCCAGCAGCTTGGACAGCTATATCTCTGGAAACACCATATATTTT.

The rearrangement joins TRBV6-5 to TRBJ2-5; D is perhaps TRBD2 (6 bases). The end of the DNA fits TRBJ2-7 better, so the J call may be wrong. The CDR3 totals 14 residues. Looked up from germline, CDR1 is MNHEY and CDR2 is SVGAGI. The DNA of the CDR3 is TGTGCCAGCAGTTCAAGTTGGGAGGCCTACGAGCAGTACTTC. This gives the protein CASSSSWEAYEQYF.

V gene TRBV6-1 combines with J gene TRBJ2-1; tentatively, D is TRBD2 (7 bases). Germline V gene data show CDR1 as MNHNS and CDR2 as SASEGT. The CDR3 covers 17 residues. The germline V and J ends were trimmed by 3 bases and 4 bases, with 19 bases remaining between them. CDR3 in DNA: TGTGCCAGCAGTGAGTTATTAGGGGGAGGGATTTACAATGAGCAGTTCTTC. This encodes CASSELLGGGIYNEQFF.

This clone was seen once. The chain links TRBV10-3 to TRBJ2-1; 8 bases are shared with TRBD2. In germline, CDR1 is ENHRY, CDR2 SYGVKD. The V gene end was trimmed by 4 bases and the J gene end by 0 bases; junction bases not matched to a gene: 5. The CDR3 is 16 amino acids. CDR3 nucleotide sequence: TGTGCCATCAGTGGCGGACTAGCTGGCTCCTACAATGAGCAGTTCTTC. Amino acids: CAISGGLAGSYNEQFF.

This chain connects TRBV30 to TRBJ1-1; unclear D gene. The V end lost 0 bases, the J end lost 4 bases, and 6 bases lay between the germline ends. This CDR3 has 12 residues. Germline V CDR1 and CDR2: GTSNPN, SVGIG (reference sequence). The CDR3 protein is CAWSVLGTEAFF. CDR3 bases: TGTGCCTGGAGTGTCCTAGGCACTGAAGCTTTCTTT.

This clone is a singleton in its sample. The CDR3 region has the DNA TGTGCCAGCAGTTTGGCAGGGTTTACCTCCTACAATGAGCAGTTCTTC. It is translated as CASSLAGFTSYNEQFF. V usage is TRBV28 and J usage is TRBJ2-1; weak D call: TRBD1 (5 bases). The CDR3 spans 16 residues. The V gene's germline CDR1 is MDHEN and CDR2 SYDVKM. Trimming cost V 3 bases and J 0 bases, with 12 bases left between them. The whole variable domain, filled in from reference TRBV28 and TRBJ2-1, reads DVKVTQSSRYLVKRTGEKVFLECVQDMDHENMFWYRQDPGLGLRLIYFSYDVKMKEKGDIPEGYSVSREKKERFSLILESASTNQTSMYLCASSLAGFTSYNEQFFGPGTRLTVL.

This clone was picked up one time. This chain joins TRBV27 and TRBJ2-7, with D tentatively TRBD1 (6 bases). The CDR3 sequence is 16 residues long. Trimming removed 2 bases from V and 3 bases from J, with 17 bases in between. CDR1 is MNHEY and CDR2 is SMNVEV in the germline V gene (reference sequence). The chain's CDR3 is CASSLKQGVGYYEQYF. In nucleotides, the CDR3 is TGTGCCAGCAGTTTAAAACAGGGCGTGGGGTACTACGAGCAGTACTTC.

The chain uses TRBV30 and TRBJ1-5, with D possibly TRBD1 on 5 matching bases. Trimming took off 2 bases at V and 4 bases at J, with 12 bases between the two ends. CDR1 is GTSNPN, CDR2 SVGIG, per germline (reference sequence). The CDR3 extends over 14 amino acids. CDR3 coding DNA: TGTGCCTGGAGTTTAGCTCAGGGTAATCAGCCCCAGCATTTT. Its protein is CAWSLAQGNQPQHF.

This sequence joins TRBV19 and TRBJ2-7; TRBD1 matches 9 bases. After removal of 3 bases from V and 2 bases from J, the junction contained 2 bases not matched to a gene. Germline lookup yields CDR1 LNHDA and CDR2 SQIVND (reference sequence). This CDR3 is 14 amino acids long. DNA for the CDR3: TGTGCCAGTAGTATGACAGGGGGTGCCTACGAGCAGTACTTC. The encoded protein is CASSMTGGAYEQYF. Drawing the rest from reference TRBV19 and TRBJ2-7, the complete variable domain is DGGITQSPKYLFRKEGQNVTLSCEQNLNHDAMYWYRQDPGQGLRLIYYSQIVNDFQKGDIAEGYSVSREKKESFPLTVTSAQKNPTAFYLCASSMTGGAYEQYFGPGTRLTVT.

Remarks on this clone: The junction does not match germline at one end; this may be a read error. The gene calls are TRBV6-5 and TRBJ1-5; D is possibly TRBD1 (6 bases). CDR1 and CDR2 (germline): MNHEY, SVGAGI. CDR3 length equals 16 residues. The CDR3 sequence: CARSSRDNSPNQPQHF. The CDR3 bases are TGTGCCCGCAGTTCCCGGGACAATAGCCCTAATCAGCCCCAGCATTTT.

This chain joins TRBV21-1 and TRBJ2-1; no check of the table's D call, TRBD2, against the DNA was made. TRBV21-1 is listed as a pseudogene. The CDR3 spans 15 residues. The DNA for the CDR3 is TGTGCCAGCAGCCAAACTAGCGCTAGCTACAATGAGCAGTTCTTC. Translated, it gives CASSQTSASYNEQFF.

Notes on this clone: Other DNA sequences within the sample encode an identical CDR3. This rearrangement joins TRBV4-3 to TRBJ2-7; D gene ambiguous. Germline V lookup: CDR1 LGHNA, CDR2 YSLEER. The CDR3 is made up of 14 amino acids. V gave up 2 bases and J gave up 7 bases, with 15 bases separating them. The CDR3 reads CASSQYATELEQYF. The CDR3 region has the DNA TGCGCCAGCAGCCAATACGCAACGGAGTTAGAGCAGTACTTC.

The rearrangement uses TRBV10-1 and TRBJ2-3; no definite D call. The germline V gene has CDR1 WNHNN and CDR2 SYGVQD (reference sequence). This CDR3 region has 13 residues. Trimming removed 3 bases at V and 9 bases at J, with 13 bases between. The CDR3 region is CASSETLDRTQYF. As DNA, the CDR3 is TGCGCCAGCAGTGAAACCCTCGATAGAACGCAGTATTTT.

The V call is TRBV7-6, the J call TRBJ2-3; 10 bases line up with TRBD2. CDR3 length: 18 residues. Germline-derived CDR1 and CDR2 are SGHVS and FNYEAQ. Trimming at V came to 3 bases and at J to 3 bases, leaving 12 bases not matched to a gene. CDR3 in amino acids: CASSFDPPSGGRTDTQYF. The CDR3 region has the DNA TGTGCCAGCAGCTTCGATCCGCCTAGCGGGGGTAGGACAGATACGCAGTATTTT.

This clone was seen once. The V call is TRBV28, the J call TRBJ1-2; D is unclear. The germline V gene has CDR1 MDHEN and CDR2 SYDVKM. V lost 8 bases to trimming and J lost 7 bases, with 17 bases between them. The CDR3 contains 13 residues. This CDR3 is CASYLEGSSGYTF. In DNA form, the CDR3 reads TGTGCCAGCTACCTAGAGGGAAGCTCTGGCTACACCTTC.

This clone was counted once. CDR3 DNA sequence: TGCGCCAGCAGCCAAGGAGGAGGGCTAAAGGAGCAGTTCTTC. Translation gives CASSQGGGLKEQFF. The rearrangement joins TRBV4-1 to TRBJ2-1, with a weak D call TRBD2 (6 bases). The CDR3 consists of 14 residues. Germline V CDR1 and CDR2: MGHRA, YSYEKL. V was clipped by 1 base and J by 10 bases, with 14 bases between them.

The rearrangement uses TRBV6-5 and TRBJ2-5, with a possible D match to TRBD2 (5 bases). V was pared by 6 bases and J by 1 base, with 9 bases between. This CDR3 contains 13 residues. The germline V gene has CDR1 MNHEY and CDR2 SVGAGI. CDR3 DNA: TGTGCCAGCAGCCCGGGAATCCAAGAGACCCAGTACTTC. It yields the protein CASSPGIQETQYF.

The table lists this clone with a count of one. The chain uses TRBV5-4 and TRBJ1-4; D is uncertain. Looked up from germline, CDR1 is SGHNT and CDR2 is YYREEE (reference sequence). This CDR3 is 13 amino acids long. The V and J ends lost 4 bases and 6 bases respectively, with 10 bases between them. CDR3 sequence (DNA): TGTGCCAGCAGCCGTGAGAGTGATGAAAAACTGTTTTTT. Translation gives CASSRESDEKLFF.

This chain links TRBV4-3 with TRBJ1-5; TRBD1 aligns across 9 bases. In germline, CDR1 is LGHNA, CDR2 YSLEER. J was trimmed by 4 bases and V by 4 bases; bases with no gene match: 2. The CDR3 sequence is 14 residues long. The CDR3 spells CASSRGQGNQPQHF. CDR3 bases: TGCGCCAGCAGCCGGGGACAGGGAAATCAGCCCCAGCATTTT.

This chain connects TRBV29-1 to TRBJ1-5, with D possibly being TRBD1 (5 bases). CDR3 length: 15 residues. V dropped 6 bases and J dropped 0 bases, with 15 bases sitting between them. CDR1 SQVTM and CDR2 ANQGSEA come from the germline V gene. The CDR3 DNA sequence: TGCAGCGTCTCCGACAGATCTGATAGCAATCAGCCCCAGCATTTT. Translation gives CSVSDRSDSNQPQHF.